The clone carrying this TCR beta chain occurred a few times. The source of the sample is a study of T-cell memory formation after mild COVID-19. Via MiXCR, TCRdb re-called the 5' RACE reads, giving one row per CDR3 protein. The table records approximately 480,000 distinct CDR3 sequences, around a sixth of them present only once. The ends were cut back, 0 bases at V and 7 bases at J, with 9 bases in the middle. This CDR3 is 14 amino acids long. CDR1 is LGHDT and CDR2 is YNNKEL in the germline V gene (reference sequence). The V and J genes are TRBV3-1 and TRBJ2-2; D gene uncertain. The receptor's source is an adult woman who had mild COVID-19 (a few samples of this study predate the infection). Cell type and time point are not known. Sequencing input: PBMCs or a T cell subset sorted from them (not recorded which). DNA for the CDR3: TGTGCCAGCAGCCAAGATCTGAGCTACGGGGAGCTGTTTTTT. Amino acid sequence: CASSQDLSYGELFF.